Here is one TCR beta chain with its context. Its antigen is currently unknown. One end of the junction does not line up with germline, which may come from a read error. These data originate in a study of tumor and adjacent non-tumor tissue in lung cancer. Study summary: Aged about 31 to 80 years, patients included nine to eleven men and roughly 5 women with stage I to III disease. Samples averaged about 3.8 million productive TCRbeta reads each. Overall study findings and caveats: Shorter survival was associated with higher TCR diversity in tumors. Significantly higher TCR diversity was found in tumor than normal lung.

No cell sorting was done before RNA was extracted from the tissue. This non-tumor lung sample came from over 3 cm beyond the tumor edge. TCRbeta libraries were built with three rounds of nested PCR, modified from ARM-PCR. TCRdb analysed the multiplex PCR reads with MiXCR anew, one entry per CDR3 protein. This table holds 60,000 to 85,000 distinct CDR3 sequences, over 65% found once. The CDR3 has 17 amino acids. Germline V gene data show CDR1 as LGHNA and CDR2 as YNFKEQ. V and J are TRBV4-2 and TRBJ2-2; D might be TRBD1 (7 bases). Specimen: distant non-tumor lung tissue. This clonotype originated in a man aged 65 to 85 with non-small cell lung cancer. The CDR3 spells CASGQDYRRGAPGELFF. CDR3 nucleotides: TGTGCCAGCGGCCAAGATTATCGCAGGGGGGCCCCCGGGGAACTGTTTTTT.